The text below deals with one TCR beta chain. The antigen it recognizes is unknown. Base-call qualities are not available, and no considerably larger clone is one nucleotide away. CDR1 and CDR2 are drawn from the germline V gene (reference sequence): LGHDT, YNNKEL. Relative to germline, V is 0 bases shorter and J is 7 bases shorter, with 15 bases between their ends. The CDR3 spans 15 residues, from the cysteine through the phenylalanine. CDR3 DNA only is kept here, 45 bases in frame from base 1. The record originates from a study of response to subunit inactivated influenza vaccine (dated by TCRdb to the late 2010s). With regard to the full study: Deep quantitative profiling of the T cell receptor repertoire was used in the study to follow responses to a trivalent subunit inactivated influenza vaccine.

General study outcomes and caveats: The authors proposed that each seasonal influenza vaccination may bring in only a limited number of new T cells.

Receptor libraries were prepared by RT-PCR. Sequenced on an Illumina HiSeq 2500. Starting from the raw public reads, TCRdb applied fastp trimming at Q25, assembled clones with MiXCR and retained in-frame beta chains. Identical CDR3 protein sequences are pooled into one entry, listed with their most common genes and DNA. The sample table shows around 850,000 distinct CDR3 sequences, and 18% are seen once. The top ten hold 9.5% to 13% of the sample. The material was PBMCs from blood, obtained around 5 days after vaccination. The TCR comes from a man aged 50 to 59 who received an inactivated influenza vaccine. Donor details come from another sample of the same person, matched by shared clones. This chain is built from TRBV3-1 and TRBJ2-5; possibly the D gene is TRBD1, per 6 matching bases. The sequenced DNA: TGTGCCAGCAGCCAAGATGTGGGGGCGACTCGGACCCAGTACTTC. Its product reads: CASSQDVGATRTQYF.